The TCR beta chain described here comes from a study of shared clonotypes between healthy human individuals. Here immunoSEQ multiplex PCR was the method, and the copy in TCRdb shows in-frame clones only, minus some. The table records some 2,500,000 clones, 85% to 95% of them present only once. The sequenced sample consisted of naive CD4+ T cells from PBMCs. Regarding subset: CD45RA+ positively selected. This receptor was identified in a man in his late teens or twenties in good health. Some clones in this sample may be carry-over from other donors' samples.

The CDR3 loop is CASSLGPARTDTQYF. CDR3 bases: TGTGCCAGCAGCCTGGGCCCTGCCCGCACAGATACGCAGTATTTT. V gene TRBV7-9 combines with J gene TRBJ2-3; no clear D. Trimming removed 5 bases at V and 1 base at J, with 13 bases between. Germline lookup yields CDR1 SEHNR and CDR2 FQNEAQ (reference sequence). This CDR3 has 15 amino acids.